This T cell receptor beta chain was found in a study of cytomegalovirus exposure and HLA in healthy donors. Overall study results and limits: In a later analysis, several top co-occurrence clusters appeared linked to parvovirus B19, influenza, CMV and Epstein-Barr virus. TCR beta V- and J-gene trimming, according to a later analysis, was linked to a missense DCLRE1C variant.

With 5 bases removed from V and 3 bases from J, the gap between germline ends came to 13 bases. Per germline, CDR1 SGHNT and CDR2 YYREEE (reference sequence). CDR3 size: 14 residues. It was with 60 Vbeta and 13 Jbeta primers that the PCR ran. Sequenced by immunoSEQ multiplex PCR; TCRdb stores in-frame clones only, minus some. This table holds 100,000 to 150,000 clones, 77% found once. Turning to this clone: Its antigen is not known.

V usage is TRBV5-4 and J usage is TRBJ2-3; D is perhaps TRBD2 (5 bases). Sequencing was carried out using PBMCs. The sequence was collected from a woman aged 60-75 years in good health and CMV-seronegative. CDR3 bases: TGTGCCAGCAGAAAAGACCGAGGGACAGATACGCAGTATTTT. Protein product: CASRKDRGTDTQYF.